One sample yielded the 23 T cell receptor beta chains listed below, sequenced in a study of T cells in Graves' hyperthyroidism and ophthalmopathy. Amplification of TCR beta CDR3 regions used RNA as the template. Researchers ran a first-round RT-PCR on the TCR CDR3 using the HTBI primer set. MiXCR, applied by TCRdb to the multiplex PCR reads, yields one record per CDR3 protein. This sample has some 570,000 distinct CDR3 sequences, with approximately 15% found just once. Sequencing was carried out using blood. These TCRs come from a woman between 18 and 29 years old with Graves' ophthalmopathy.

This CDR3 reads CASSPLGGHGYTF. The CDR3 DNA follows: TGCGCCAGCAGCCCCCTCGGAGGGCATGGCTACACCTTC. This chain joins TRBV4-1 and TRBJ1-2; D is uncertain. Germline CDR1 MGHRA, CDR2 YSYEKL. V dropped 4 bases and J dropped 6 bases, with 12 bases sitting between them. The length of the CDR3 is 13 residues.

This clonotype was seen ten or more times. The chain is built from TRBV28 and TRBJ2-4, with D uncertain. CDR1 MDHEN and CDR2 SYDVKM come from the germline V gene. This CDR3 is 18 amino acids long. Trimming removed 2 bases from V and 0 bases from J, with 17 bases in between. CDR3: CASSLIRVSAIAKNIQYF. CDR3 sequence (DNA): TGTGCCAGCAGTTTAATTCGTGTGTCTGCCATAGCCAAAAACATTCAGTACTTC.

The table lists this clonotype with many counts. This chain connects TRBV28 to TRBJ2-5; 7 nucleotides align to TRBD2. Germline CDR1 and CDR2: MDHEN and SYDVKM. The ends lost 4 bases at V and 1 base at J; junction bases unmatched: 0. The CDR3 loop spans 13 amino acids. CDR3 protein: CASSSSGQETQYF. CDR3 sequence (DNA): TGTGCCAGCAGTTCTAGCGGCCAAGAGACCCAGTACTTC.

This clonotype has only one observation. The chain uses TRBV11-3 and TRBJ2-2, with D possibly being TRBD1 (8 bases). The CDR3 consists of 16 residues. Germline CDR1 SGHNT, CDR2 YENEEA. Trimming shortened V by 5 bases and J by 5 bases, and 18 bases separated the two germline ends. The CDR3 nucleotides are TGTGCCAGCAGCCCCCGACAGGGGAGGGGGACCGGGGAGCTGTTTTTT. Translating gives CASSPRQGRGTGELFF.

The table lists this clonotype with many counts. This chain connects TRBV29-1 to TRBJ1-5; a weak D match, TRBD1 (5 bases). The germline V and J ends were trimmed by 7 bases and 7 bases, with 14 bases remaining between them. The CDR3 is 12 amino acids. In germline, CDR1 is SQVTM, CDR2 ANQGSEA. This CDR3 is CSAATGDQPQHF. The DNA for the CDR3 is TGCAGCGCCGCCACGGGGGACCAGCCCCAGCATTTT.

In regard to this clonotype: A clone one base away is much larger, so this may be a read error. CDR3 loop: CAGSLNLGQQFRETQYF. The CDR3 DNA follows: TGTGCCGGCAGTTTGAACTTGGGACAGCAGTTCAGGGAGACCCAGTACTTC. The J gene is TRBJ2-5, the V gene TRBV12-3 or TRBV12-4; TRBD1 aligns across 7 bases. The CDR3 has 17 residues.

V usage is TRBV28 and J usage is TRBJ2-2, with TRBD1 identical over 7 bases. Germline-derived CDR1 and CDR2 are MDHEN and SYDVKM. The CDR3 is 16 residues long. V lost 6 bases and J lost 1; bases outside the gene matches: 8. CDR3: CASSPNDRVNTGELFF. The CDR3 nucleotides are TGTGCCAGCAGCCCGAATGACAGGGTGAACACCGGGGAGCTGTTTTTT.

This clonotype was counted only a few times. The genes are TRBV6-1 and TRBJ1-1; D gene ambiguous. V was trimmed by 1 base and J by 3 bases, leaving 12 bases between them. The CDR3 sequence is 15 residues long. The germline gives CDR1 MNHNS, CDR2 SASEGT. The CDR3 region is CASSEGSAGDTEAFF. CDR3 DNA: TGTGCCAGCAGTGAAGGTTCTGCCGGGGACACTGAAGCTTTCTTT.

This clonotype appeared many times. This rearrangement joins TRBV6-2 or TRBV6-3 to TRBJ2-2; D ambiguous. The germline V gene encodes CDR1 MNHEY and CDR2 SVGEGT. V gave up 7 bases and J gave up 2 bases, with 2 bases separating them. This CDR3 is built from 11 residues. The CDR3 sequence is CASINTGELFF. The CDR3 DNA reads as TGTGCCAGCATTAACACCGGGGAGCTGTTTTTT.

This clonotype was counted ten times or more. The CDR3 loop is CASSLGPVGAGNTQYF. The CDR3, as DNA: TGTGCCAGCAGTTTAGGGCCGGTCGGGGCTGGGAATACGCAGTATTTT. The V and J genes are TRBV12-3 or TRBV12-4 and TRBJ2-3, with D tentatively TRBD1 or TRBD2 (5 bases each). V was shortened by 1 base and J by 7 bases, with 18 bases between the two germline ends. The CDR3 loop spans 16 amino acids.

The CDR3 coding sequence is TGCAGTGCTGCCAAAAGGGGTCAGCGGAGCACAGATACGCAGTATTTT. This translates into CSAAKRGQRSTDTQYF. V is TRBV20-1 and J is TRBJ2-3; D might be TRBD1 or TRBD2, each matching 5 bases. The CDR3 sequence is 16 residues long. Germline assignment: CDR1 DFQATT and CDR2 SNEGSKA (reference sequence). V was shortened by 5 bases and J by 0 bases, with 18 bases between the two germline ends.

This clonotype came up many times. This chain joins TRBV12-3 or TRBV12-4 and TRBJ1-1; tentative D call: TRBD1 (6 bases). V lost 5 bases and J lost 7, with 14 bases in between. This CDR3 region has 13 residues. The CDR3 spells CASSAQGRSEAFF. For the CDR3, the DNA is TGTGCCAGCAGTGCACAGGGAAGAAGTGAAGCTTTCTTT.

The table lists this clonotype with many counts. The chain joins TRBV30 to TRBJ2-7, with a tentative D call TRBD1 (6 bases). Germline assignment: CDR1 GTSNPN and CDR2 SVGIG (reference sequence). Trimming shortened V by 3 bases and J by 2 bases, and 14 bases separated the two germline ends. The CDR3 is made up of 14 amino acids. CDR3 amino acids: CAWSIYREPYEQYF. The CDR3 coding sequence is TGTGCCTGGAGCATCTACAGGGAACCCTACGAGCAGTACTTC.

This clonotype showed up just a few times. V is TRBV30 and J is TRBJ2-7, with 11 bases identical to TRBD2. This CDR3 is built from 17 residues. The V gene end was trimmed by 5 bases and the J gene end by 0 bases; junction bases not matched to a gene: 12. In germline, CDR1 is GTSNPN, CDR2 SVGIG (reference sequence). The CDR3 coding sequence is TGTGCCTGGGACAGGGACAGACTAGCGGGGTCCTCCTACGAGCAGTACTTC. Encoded protein: CAWDRDRLAGSSYEQYF.

This chain joins TRBV2 and TRBJ1-3, with D perhaps matching TRBD1 (5 bases). With 7 bases removed from V and 4 bases from J, the gap between germline ends came to 14 bases. This CDR3 contains 14 residues. In germline, CDR1 is SNHLY, CDR2 FYNNEI. The CDR3 sequence is CASNAGTFGNTIYF. The CDR3, as DNA: TGTGCCAGCAACGCCGGGACTTTCGGAAACACCATATATTTT.

Notes on this clonotype: A read error may explain this, as a much larger clone is one base away. The chain uses TRBV6-1 and TRBJ2-1, with a weak D call TRBD1 (5 bases). This CDR3 is built from 14 residues. The V end was cut by 11 bases, the J end by 2 bases, with 16 bases between. Germline-derived CDR1 and CDR2 are MNHNS and SASEGT. The chain's CDR3 is CASWGPPPYNEQFF. The CDR3 DNA reads TGTGCCTCGTGGGGCCCTCCCCCCTACAATGAGCAGTTCTTC.

This clonotype was recorded many times. The chain recombines TRBV28 with TRBJ2-7; the D gene is possibly TRBD1 (6 bases). V was clipped by 6 bases and J by 4 bases, with 19 bases between them. CDR3 length: 15 residues. In germline, CDR1 is MDHEN, CDR2 SYDVKM. The DNA for the CDR3 is TGTGCCAGCAGCCTCAGGGGCGGCCTTACTTACGAGCAGTACTTC. The encoded protein is CASSLRGGLTYEQYF. Together with reference TRBV28 and TRBJ2-7, the CDR3 gives the full variable domain: DVKVTQSSRYLVKRTGEKVFLECVQDMDHENMFWYRQDPGLGLRLIYFSYDVKMKEKGDIPEGYSVSREKKERFSLILESASTNQTSMYLCASSLRGGLTYEQYFGPGTRLTVT.

This clonotype was seen repeatedly, ten times or more. This chain uses TRBV28 with TRBJ1-5, with 8 bases fitting TRBD1. CDR3 length equals 14 residues. Trimming removed 3 bases from V and 5 bases from J; junction bases left unmatched: 3. CDR1 MDHEN and CDR2 SYDVKM come from the germline V gene. The CDR3 bases are TGTGCCAGCAGTTTTATGACAGGGGATCAGCCCCAGCATTTT. Translating it yields CASSFMTGDQPQHF. Based on the CDR3 plus reference TRBV28 and TRBJ1-5, the full variable domain is DVKVTQSSRYLVKRTGEKVFLECVQDMDHENMFWYRQDPGLGLRLIYFSYDVKMKEKGDIPEGYSVSREKKERFSLILESASTNQTSMYLCASSFMTGDQPQHFGDGTRLSIL.

This clonotype was detected many times. The chain couples TRBV12-3 or TRBV12-4 to TRBJ2-7; 10 bases map to TRBD2. The CDR3 extends over 15 amino acids. V was pared by 2 bases and J by 4 bases, with 5 bases of the junction left unmatched. The CDR3 loop reads CASSLSPSGRYEQYF. The DNA for the CDR3 is TGTGCCAGCAGTTTAAGTCCTAGCGGGAGATACGAGCAGTACTTC.

This clonotype was detected a few times. The J gene is TRBJ2-1, the V gene TRBV27; D unclear. CDR1 is MNHEY and CDR2 is SMNVEV in the germline V gene (reference sequence). This CDR3 is built from 14 residues. Trimming stripped 5 bases from V and 2 bases from J, with 10 bases between. The CDR3 loop is CASSPRVTYNEQFF. CDR3 in DNA: TGTGCCAGCAGTCCTCGAGTGACCTACAATGAGCAGTTCTTC.

The chain employs TRBV28 and TRBJ2-1; TRBD2 might be the D (7 bases). The CDR3 spans 13 residues. The V end was cut by 8 bases, the J end by 2 bases, with 10 bases between. Germline CDR1 is MDHEN and CDR2 is SYDVKM. CDR3: CASRGAAYNEQFF. In DNA form, the CDR3 reads TGTGCCAGCCGGGGGGCTGCCTACAATGAGCAGTTCTTC.

The V and J genes are TRBV9 and TRBJ2-5; tentative D call: TRBD1 (6 bases). The CDR3 length is 14 residues. CDR1 and CDR2 from the germline V gene are SGDLS and YYNGEE. The ends were cut back, 4 bases at V and 1 base at J, with 11 bases in the middle. In DNA, the CDR3 is TGTGCCAGCAGCCGACAGGTTACCCAAGAGACCCAGTACTTC. The encoded protein is CASSRQVTQETQYF.

This clonotype was seen many times. A much larger clone lies one base from this, so it may be a read error. The chain is built from TRBV7-9 and TRBJ2-7; 7 nucleotides agree with TRBD1. J gave up 4 bases and V 4 bases, and 4 bases lay outside the gene matches. This CDR3 has 13 amino acids. Germline lookup yields CDR1 SEHNR and CDR2 FQNEAQ (reference sequence). The CDR3 DNA reads TGTGCCAGCAGCTCCGACAGGGAGTACGAGCAGTACTTC. Its protein product is CASSSDREYEQYF.